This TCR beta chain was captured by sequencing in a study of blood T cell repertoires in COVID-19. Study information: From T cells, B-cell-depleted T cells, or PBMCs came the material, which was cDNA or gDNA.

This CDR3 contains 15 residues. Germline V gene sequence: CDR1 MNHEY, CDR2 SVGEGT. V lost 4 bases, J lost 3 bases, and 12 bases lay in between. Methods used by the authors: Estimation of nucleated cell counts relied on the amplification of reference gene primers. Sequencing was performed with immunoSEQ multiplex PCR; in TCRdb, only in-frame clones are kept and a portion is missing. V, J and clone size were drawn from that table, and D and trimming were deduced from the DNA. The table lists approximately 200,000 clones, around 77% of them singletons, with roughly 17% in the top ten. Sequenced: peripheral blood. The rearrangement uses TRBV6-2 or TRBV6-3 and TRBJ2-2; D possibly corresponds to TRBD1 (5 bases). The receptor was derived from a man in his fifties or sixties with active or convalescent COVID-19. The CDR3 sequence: CASSSGQTYTGELFF. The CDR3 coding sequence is TGTGCCAGCAGTTCCGGACAAACTTACACCGGGGAGCTGTTTTTT.